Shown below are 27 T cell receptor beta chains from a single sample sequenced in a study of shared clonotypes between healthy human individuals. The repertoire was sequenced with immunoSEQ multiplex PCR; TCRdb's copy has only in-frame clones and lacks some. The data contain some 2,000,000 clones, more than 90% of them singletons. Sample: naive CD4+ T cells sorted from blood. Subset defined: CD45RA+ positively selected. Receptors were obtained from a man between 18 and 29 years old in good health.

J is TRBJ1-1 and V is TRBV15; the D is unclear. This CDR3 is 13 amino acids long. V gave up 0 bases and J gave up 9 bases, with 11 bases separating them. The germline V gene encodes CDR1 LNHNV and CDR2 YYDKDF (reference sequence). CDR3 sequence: CATSRDGQQQAFF. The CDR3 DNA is TGTGCCACCAGCAGAGACGGTCAACAGCAAGCTTTCTTT.

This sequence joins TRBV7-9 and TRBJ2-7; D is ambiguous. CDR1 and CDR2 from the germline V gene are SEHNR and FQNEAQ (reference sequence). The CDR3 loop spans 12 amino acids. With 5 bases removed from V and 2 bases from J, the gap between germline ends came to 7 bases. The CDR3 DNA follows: TGTGCCAGCAGCGATCTTCCCTACGAGCAGTACTTC. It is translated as CASSDLPYEQYF.

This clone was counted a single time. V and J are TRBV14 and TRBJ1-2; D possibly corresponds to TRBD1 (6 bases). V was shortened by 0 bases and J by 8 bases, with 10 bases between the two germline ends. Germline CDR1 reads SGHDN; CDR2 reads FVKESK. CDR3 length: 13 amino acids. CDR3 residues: CASSQDSQGGYTF. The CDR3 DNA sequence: TGTGCCAGCAGCCAAGACAGCCAGGGGGGCTACACCTTC.

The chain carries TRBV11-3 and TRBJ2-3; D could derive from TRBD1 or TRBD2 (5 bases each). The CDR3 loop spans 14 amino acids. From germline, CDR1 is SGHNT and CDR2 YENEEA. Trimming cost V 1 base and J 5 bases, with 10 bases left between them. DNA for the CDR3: TGTGCCAGCAGCTTAGCGGGGCAGGGAGATACGCAGTATTTT. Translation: CASSLAGQGDTQYF.

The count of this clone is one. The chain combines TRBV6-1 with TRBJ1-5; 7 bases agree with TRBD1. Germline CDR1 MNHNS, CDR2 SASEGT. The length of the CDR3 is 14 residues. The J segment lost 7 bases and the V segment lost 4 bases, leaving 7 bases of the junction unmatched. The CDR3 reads CASSGTTGSQPQHF. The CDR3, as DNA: TGTGCCAGCAGTGGCACGACAGGGAGCCAGCCCCAGCATTTT.

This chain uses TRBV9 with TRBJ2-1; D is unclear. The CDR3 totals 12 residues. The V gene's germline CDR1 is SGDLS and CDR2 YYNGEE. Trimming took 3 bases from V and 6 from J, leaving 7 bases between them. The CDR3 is CASSGASNEQFF. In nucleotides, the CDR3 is TGTGCCAGCAGCGGGGCTTCCAATGAGCAGTTCTTC.

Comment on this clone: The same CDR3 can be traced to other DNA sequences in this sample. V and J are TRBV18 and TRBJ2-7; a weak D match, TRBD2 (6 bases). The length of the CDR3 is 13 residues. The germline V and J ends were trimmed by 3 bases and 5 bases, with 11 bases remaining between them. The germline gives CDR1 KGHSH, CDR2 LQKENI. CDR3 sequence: CASSPPGRNEQYF. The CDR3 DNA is TGTGCCAGCTCACCCCCCGGGAGAAACGAGCAGTACTTC.

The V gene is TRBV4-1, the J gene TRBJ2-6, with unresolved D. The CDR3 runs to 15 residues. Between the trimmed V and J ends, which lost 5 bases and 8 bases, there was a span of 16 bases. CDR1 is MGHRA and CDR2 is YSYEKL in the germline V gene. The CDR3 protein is CASSFTFLDSNVLTF. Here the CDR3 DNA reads TGCGCCAGCAGCTTTACCTTCCTGGATTCCAACGTCCTGACTTTC.

DNA of the CDR3: TGTGCCAGAAGCTTAGACACGGGCCGGGATACGCAGTATTTT. Translated, it gives CARSLDTGRDTQYF. The chain joins TRBV7-5 to TRBJ2-3. TRBV7-5 corresponds to a pseudogene. The length of the CDR3 is 14 residues.

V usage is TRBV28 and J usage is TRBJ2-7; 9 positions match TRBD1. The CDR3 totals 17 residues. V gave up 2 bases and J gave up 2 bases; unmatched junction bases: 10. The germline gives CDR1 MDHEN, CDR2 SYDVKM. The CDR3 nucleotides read TGTGCCAGCAGTTTAACTTTTCGGACAGGGGAGACCTACGAGCAGTACTTC. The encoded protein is CASSLTFRTGETYEQYF.

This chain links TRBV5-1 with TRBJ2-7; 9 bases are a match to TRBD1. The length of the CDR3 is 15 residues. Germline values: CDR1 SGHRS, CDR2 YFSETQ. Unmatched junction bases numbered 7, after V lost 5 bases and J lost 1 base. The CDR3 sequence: CASREPGQGSYEQYF. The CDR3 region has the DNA TGCGCCAGCAGGGAGCCGGGACAGGGATCCTACGAGCAGTACTTC.

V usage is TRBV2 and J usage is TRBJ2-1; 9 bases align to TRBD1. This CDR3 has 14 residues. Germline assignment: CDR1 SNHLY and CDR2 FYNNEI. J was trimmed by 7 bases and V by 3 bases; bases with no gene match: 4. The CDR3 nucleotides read TGTGCCAGCAGTGAGGACAGGGGTTTAAATGAGCAGTTCTTC. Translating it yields CASSEDRGLNEQFF.

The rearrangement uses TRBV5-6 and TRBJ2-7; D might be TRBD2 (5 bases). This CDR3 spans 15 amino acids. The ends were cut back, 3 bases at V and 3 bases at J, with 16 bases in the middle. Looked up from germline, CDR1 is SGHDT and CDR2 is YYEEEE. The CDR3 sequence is CASSSRVRGIYEQYF. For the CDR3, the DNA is TGTGCCAGCAGCTCGAGGGTTAGAGGGATCTACGAGCAGTACTTC.

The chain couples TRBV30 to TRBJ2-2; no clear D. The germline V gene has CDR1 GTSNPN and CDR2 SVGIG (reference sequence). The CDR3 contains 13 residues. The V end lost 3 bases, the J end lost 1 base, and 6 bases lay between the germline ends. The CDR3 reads CAWRRQNTGELFF. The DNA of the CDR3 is TGTGCCTGGAGGCGGCAGAACACCGGGGAGCTGTTTTTT.

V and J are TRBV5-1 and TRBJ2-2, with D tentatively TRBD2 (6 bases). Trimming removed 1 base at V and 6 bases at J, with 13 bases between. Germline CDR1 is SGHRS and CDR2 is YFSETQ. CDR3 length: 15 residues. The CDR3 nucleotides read TGCGCCAGCAGCTTGACTAGCCACGGGTCCGGGGAGCTGTTTTTT. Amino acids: CASSLTSHGSGELFF.

The CDR3 DNA reads as TGTGCCAGCAGCTTACAGGGAGTCTATGGCTACACCTTC. This translates into CASSLQGVYGYTF. The chain carries TRBV7-2 and TRBJ1-2; a possible D gene is TRBD1 (5 bases). The V and J ends lost 2 bases and 4 bases respectively, with 8 bases between them. Germline V gene sequence: CDR1 SGHTA, CDR2 FQGNSA. This CDR3 is 13 amino acids long.

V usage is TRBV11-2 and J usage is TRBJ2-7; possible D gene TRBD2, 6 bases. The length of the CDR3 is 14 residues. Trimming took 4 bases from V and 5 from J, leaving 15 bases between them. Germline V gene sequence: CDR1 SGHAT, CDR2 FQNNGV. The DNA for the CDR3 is TGTGCCAGCAGCTCTGGGCCCGGCGGGGACGAGCAGTACTTC. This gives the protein CASSSGPGGDEQYF.

The CDR3 region is CASSYVNSYNEQFF. CDR3 sequence (DNA): TGCGCCAGCAGCTACGTTAACTCCTACAATGAGCAGTTCTTC. The V gene is TRBV5-1, the J gene TRBJ2-1, with unresolved D. Looked up from germline, CDR1 is SGHRS and CDR2 is YFSETQ. V was trimmed by 3 bases and J by 0 bases, leaving 7 bases between them. CDR3 length equals 14 residues. The full variable domain, with the rest looked up from reference TRBV5-1 and TRBJ2-1, is KAGVTQTPRYLIKTRGQQVTLSCSPISGHRSVSWYQQTPGQGLQFLFEYFSETQRNKGNFPGRFSGRQFSNSRSEMNVSTLELGDSALYLCASSYVNSYNEQFFGPGTRLTVL.

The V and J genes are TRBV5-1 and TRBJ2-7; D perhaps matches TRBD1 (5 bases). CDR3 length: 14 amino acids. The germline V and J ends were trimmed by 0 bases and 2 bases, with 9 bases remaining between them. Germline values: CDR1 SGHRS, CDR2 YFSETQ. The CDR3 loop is CASSLERQTYEQYF. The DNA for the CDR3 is TGCGCCAGCAGCTTGGAACGACAGACCTACGAGCAGTACTTC.

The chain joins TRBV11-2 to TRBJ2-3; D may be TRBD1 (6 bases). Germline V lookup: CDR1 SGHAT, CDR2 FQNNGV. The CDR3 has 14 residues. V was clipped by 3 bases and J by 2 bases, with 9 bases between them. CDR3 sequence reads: CASSFRQVTDTQYF. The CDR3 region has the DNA TGTGCCAGCAGCTTCAGACAGGTCACAGATACGCAGTATTTT.

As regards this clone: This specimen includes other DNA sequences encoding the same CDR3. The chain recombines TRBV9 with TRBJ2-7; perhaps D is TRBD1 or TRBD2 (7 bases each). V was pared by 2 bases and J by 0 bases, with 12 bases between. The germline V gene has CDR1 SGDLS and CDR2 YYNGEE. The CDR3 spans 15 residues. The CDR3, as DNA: TGTGCCAGCAGCGTCCAGGGGGGGAGCTCCTACGAGCAGTACTTC. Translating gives CASSVQGGSSYEQYF. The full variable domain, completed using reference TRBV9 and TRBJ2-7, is DSGVTQTPKHLITATGQRVTLRCSPRSGDLSVYWYQQSLDQGLQFLIQYYNGEERAKGNILERFSAQQFPDLHSELNLSSLELGDSALYFCASSVQGGSSYEQYFGPGTRLTVT.

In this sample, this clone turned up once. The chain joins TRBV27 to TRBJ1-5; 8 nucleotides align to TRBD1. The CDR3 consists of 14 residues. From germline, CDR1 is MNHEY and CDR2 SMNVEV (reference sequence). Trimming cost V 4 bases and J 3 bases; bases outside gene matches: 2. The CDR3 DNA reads TGTGCCAGCAGTTCGGACAGGGTCAATCAGCCCCAGCATTTT. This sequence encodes CASSSDRVNQPQHF.

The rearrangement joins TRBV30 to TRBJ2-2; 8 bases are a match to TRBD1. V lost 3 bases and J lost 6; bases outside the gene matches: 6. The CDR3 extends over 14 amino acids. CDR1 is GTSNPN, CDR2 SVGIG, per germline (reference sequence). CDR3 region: CAWSGQGIPGELFF. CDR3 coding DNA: TGTGCCTGGAGCGGACAGGGAATCCCCGGGGAGCTGTTTTTT.

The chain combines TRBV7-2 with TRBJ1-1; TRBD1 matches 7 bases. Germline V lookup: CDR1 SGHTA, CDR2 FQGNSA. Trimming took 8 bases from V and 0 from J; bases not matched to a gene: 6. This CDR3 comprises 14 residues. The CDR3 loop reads CASHRGNMNTEAFF. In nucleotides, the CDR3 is TGTGCCAGCCACAGGGGAAACATGAACACTGAAGCTTTCTTT.

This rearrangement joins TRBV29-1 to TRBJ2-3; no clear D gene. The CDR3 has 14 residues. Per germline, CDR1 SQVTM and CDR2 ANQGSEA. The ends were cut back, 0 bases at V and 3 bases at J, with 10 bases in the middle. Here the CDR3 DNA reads TGCAGCGTTGAAGATGGAGTAGGGACAGATACGCAGTATTTT. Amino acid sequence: CSVEDGVGTDTQYF.

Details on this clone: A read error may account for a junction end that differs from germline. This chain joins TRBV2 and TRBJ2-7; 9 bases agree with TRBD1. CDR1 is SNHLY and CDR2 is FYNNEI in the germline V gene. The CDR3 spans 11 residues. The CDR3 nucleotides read TGTGCCAGCAGTCGGACAGGGGAATTATCCTTC. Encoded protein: CASSRTGELSF.

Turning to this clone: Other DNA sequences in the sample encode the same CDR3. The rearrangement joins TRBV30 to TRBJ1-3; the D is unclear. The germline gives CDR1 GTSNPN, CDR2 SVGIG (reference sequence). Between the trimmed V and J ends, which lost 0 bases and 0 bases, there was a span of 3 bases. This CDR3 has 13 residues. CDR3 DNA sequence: TGTGCCTGGAGTGTCGACTCTGGAAACACCATATATTTT. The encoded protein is CAWSVDSGNTIYF. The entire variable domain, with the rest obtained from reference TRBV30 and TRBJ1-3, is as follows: SQTIHQWPATLVQPVGSPLSLECTVEGTSNPNLYWYRQAAGRGLQLLFYSVGIGQISSEVPQNLSASRPQDRQFILSSKKLLLSDSGFYLCAWSVDSGNTIYFGEGSWLTVV.